The present TCR beta chain was sequenced within a study of T cell responses to AZD1222 COVID-19 vaccine. Findings of the study overall: Among vaccine-associated CD4 TCRs, coverage spanned spike, with dominance at 160-218 and 743-854. Reportedly, nearly half the spike-specific TCRs target unmutated variant regions.

This CDR3 is 18 amino acids long. CDR1 is SNHLY and CDR2 is FYNNEI in the germline V gene. The study pooled second doses at about 4 or about 12 weeks. As concerns this clone: Antigen unknown. One end of the junction fails to match germline, which may point to a read error.

The assay was immunoSEQ multiplex PCR, and TCRdb's table has in-frame clones only and misses some. The table lists 90,000 to 100,000 clones, 85% of them singletons. This chain connects TRBV2 to TRBJ2-2, with 9 bases fitting TRBD1. Material: peripheral blood, obtained 28 days after the second AZD1222 dose. The receptor's source is an adult who received the AZD1222 COVID-19 vaccine. As DNA, the CDR3 is TGTCCCAGCAGTGAACGGGCCACGACAGGGGGGTACACCGGGGAGCTGTTTTTT. Translation gives CPSSERATTGGYTGELFF.